A selection of T cell receptor beta chains follows, all from one sample in a study of graft-versus-host responses after intestinal transplantation. Their specific antigens are unknown. Method: immunoSEQ multiplex PCR; TCRdb's copy keeps in-frame clones and lacks some. The repertoire consists of about 120,000 clones, with just under 95% occurring once and the leading ten covering approximately 0.49%. This specimen was unstimulated CD8+ T cells sorted from spleen or lymph node cells, taken before intestinal transplant. These receptors all come from a human donor who received an intestinal transplant. The CDR3 runs from the conserved cysteine through the conserved F or W. A D gene is named only where the DNA matches it firmly. Part of the rows lack a size; the others show once, few, many or a class for expanded clones.

TRBJ1-5	NA	TRBV19	NA	CASRVGNQPQHF	TGTGCCAGTAGGGTGGGCAATCAGCCCCAGCATTTT
TRBJ2-3	TRBD2	TRBV27	NA	CASSPTSGRGYPDTQYF	TGTGCCAGCAGTCCGACTAGCGGGAGGGGGTACCCAGATACGCAGTATTTT
TRBJ1-1	TRBD1	TRBV4-1	NA	CASSQGRGPTEAFF	TGCGCCAGCAGCCAAGGGAGGGGGCCCACTGAAGCTTTCTTT
TRBJ2-1	TRBD2	TRBV13	NA	CASDSAGGSYNEQFF	TGTGCCAGCGATTCAGCGGGGGGCTCCTACAATGAGCAGTTCTTC
TRBJ2-7	NA	TRBV4-1	NA	CASSHGQSSYEQYF	TGCGCCAGCAGCCACGGGCAGAGCTCCTACGAGCAGTACTTC
TRBJ2-1	NA	TRBV9	NA	CASSVNYRTEQFF	TGTGCCAGCAGCGTAAACTATCGAACCGAGCAGTTCTTC
TRBJ1-2	NA	TRBV5-1	NA	CASSLGDNANYGYTF	TGCGCCAGCAGCTTGGGGGACAATGCTAACTATGGCTACACCTTC
TRBJ2-2	TRBD1	TRBV6-4	few	CASRPTGGAGELFF	TGTGCCAGCAGGCCGACAGGGGGCGCCGGGGAGCTGTTTTTT
TRBJ2-1	TRBD2	TRBV29-1	NA	CSVRLAGGIYNEQFF	TGCAGCGTTCGACTAGCGGGAGGTATTTACAATGAGCAGTTCTTC
TRBJ2-1	NA	TRBV6-6	NA	CASSYSDEQFF	TGTGCCAGCAGTTACTCCGATGAGCAGTTCTTC
TRBJ2-3	TRBD2	TRBV20-1	once	CSAQSGRWEYF	TGCAGTGCTCAGAGCGGGAGATGGGAGTATTTT